The source of this TCR beta chain is a study of early T cells in non-severe SARS-CoV-2 infection. TCRdb passed the 5' RACE reads through MiXCR, listing each CDR3 protein once. The data hold under 140,000 distinct CDR3 sequences, with around an eighth observed a single time. Here the sequenced sample was whole blood, taken at baseline. This clonotype was obtained from an adult who was a healthcare worker with PCR-confirmed SARS-CoV-2 infection or an uninfected control (not recorded which).

CDR3 sequence (DNA): TGTGCCAGCTCCCTCGGAGGGGGATTGAACACTGAAGCTTTCTTT. Residues: CASSLGGGLNTEAFF. This chain uses TRBV18 with TRBJ1-1; a possible D gene is TRBD1 (6 bases). This CDR3 is 15 amino acids long. V lost 6 bases to trimming and J lost 0 bases, with 14 bases between them. Germline CDR1 KGHSH, CDR2 LQKENI.